Listed below are T cell receptor beta chains from one sample, sequenced in a study of monozygotic twins with inflammatory bowel disease. TCRdb re-called the 5' RACE reads and shows each CDR3 protein once, DNA omitted. This sample's table reports around 150,000 distinct CDR3 sequences. The sequenced material came from blood. The receptors were sampled from a human donor with ulcerative colitis or Crohn's disease, or a healthy co-twin of an affected twin (not recorded which). CDR3s include the opening cysteine and the closing phenylalanine or tryptophan.

v_gene	j_gene	CDR3aa
TRBV12-3/TRBV12-4	TRBJ2-7	CASSLAGTGGGEQYF
TRBV24-1	TRBJ2-1	CATSDRGTSGSIDEQFF
TRBV6-1	TRBJ2-2	CASSLLVGELFF
TRBV28	TRBJ2-6	CASSSLWDSSGANVLTF
TRBV5-6	TRBJ2-1	CASSFGALFYNEQFF
TRBV24-1	TRBJ2-3	CATRHRSTDTQYF
TRBV12-3/TRBV12-4	TRBJ2-3	CASGRTGRTDTQYF
TRBV29-1	TRBJ2-7	CSVSFASGTGGYEQYF
TRBV28	TRBJ1-5	CASRTTGVNQPQHF
TRBV12-3/TRBV12-4	TRBJ2-1	CASSLGLAGEAPYNEQFF
TRBV20-1	TRBJ2-7	CSARSGTSGSSVEQYF
TRBV3-1	TRBJ2-5	CASSPSTSGQETQYF
TRBV9	TRBJ2-5	CASSVEGTRWETQYF
TRBV18	TRBJ2-3	CASSPTPWDQTWVTQYF
TRBV3-1	TRBJ2-1	CASSPPAGSYNEQFF
TRBV5-1	TRBJ1-1	CASSLGEMNTEAFF
TRBV20-1	TRBJ2-3	CSARVGGTDTQYF
TRBV24-1	TRBJ1-2	CATSDIRFYGYTF
TRBV7-2	TRBJ2-2	CASGVAAGELFF
TRBV24-1	TRBJ2-2	CATSDPGLAANTGELFF
TRBV2	TRBJ1-6	CASSVDRGRSPLHF